The rows below give T cell receptor beta chains drawn from one sample of a study of T cell changes during pregnancy in multiple sclerosis. The repertoire was sequenced with immunoSEQ multiplex PCR; TCRdb's copy has only in-frame clones and lacks some. The top ten clones hold over 1% of a sample with around 57,000 clones, 90% to 95% of them seen once. The sample consisted of peripheral blood, taken after pregnancy. Receptors were obtained from a female donor in good health, enrolled as a control in a pregnancy study. CDR3s include the opening cysteine and the closing phenylalanine or tryptophan. A D gene is named only where the DNA matches it firmly. Clone size, where shown, is once, few, many, or a class for clones that have expanded.

j_gene: TRBJ1-2; v_gene: TRBV6-1; abundance: once; d_gene: -; CDR3nt: TGTGCCAGCAGTGAACACAGGGACTATGGCTACACCTTC; CDR3aa: CASSEHRDYGYTF
j_gene: TRBJ2-7; v_gene: TRBV18; abundance: -; d_gene: TRBD1; CDR3nt: TGTGCCAGCTCAGCAGACAGGGACGAGCAGTACTTC; CDR3aa: CASSADRDEQYF
j_gene: TRBJ1-3; v_gene: TRBV19; abundance: -; d_gene: -; CDR3nt: TGTGCCTCCCAACGCGGTTCTGGAAACACCATATATTTT; CDR3aa: CASQRGSGNTIYF
j_gene: TRBJ1-5; v_gene: TRBV30; abundance: -; d_gene: -; CDR3nt: TGTGCCTGGAGCCCCAGGGGAAATCAGCCCCAGCATTTT; CDR3aa: CAWSPRGNQPQHF
j_gene: TRBJ1-6; v_gene: TRBV11-2; abundance: -; d_gene: TRBD1; CDR3nt: TGTGCCAGCAGCTTGGACAGGGGAAATTCACCCCTCCACTTT; CDR3aa: CASSLDRGNSPLHF
j_gene: TRBJ1-2; v_gene: TRBV7-9; abundance: -; d_gene: -; CDR3nt: TGTGCCAGCAGCCGAGAGAACTATGGCTACACCTTC; CDR3aa: CASSRENYGYTF
j_gene: TRBJ1-2; v_gene: TRBV7-9; abundance: -; d_gene: -; CDR3nt: TGTGCCAGCTATGGCGGGGGGGCCGCCATCGAGGGAGGCTACACCTTC; CDR3aa: CASYGGGAAIEGGYTF
j_gene: TRBJ2-7; v_gene: TRBV29-1; abundance: -; d_gene: TRBD1; CDR3nt: TGCAGCGTCGCACCGAATCCCGGGACAGGGGGGTACGAGCAGTACTTC; CDR3aa: CSVAPNPGTGGYEQYF
j_gene: TRBJ1-1; v_gene: TRBV11-2; abundance: -; d_gene: -; CDR3nt: TGTGCCAGCAGCTTAATTCGGACACAGAACACTGAAGCTTTCTTT; CDR3aa: CASSLIRTQNTEAFF
j_gene: TRBJ1-1; v_gene: TRBV4-3; abundance: -; d_gene: -; CDR3nt: TGCGCCAGCAGCCAAGGGAGGAACACTGAAGCTTTCTTT; CDR3aa: CASSQGRNTEAFF
j_gene: TRBJ2-2; v_gene: TRBV27; abundance: -; d_gene: TRBD1; CDR3nt: TGTGCCAGCAGCCTTAACAGGGGTACGAACACCGGGGAGCTGTTTTTT; CDR3aa: CASSLNRGTNTGELFF
j_gene: TRBJ2-2; v_gene: TRBV5-1; abundance: once; d_gene: -; CDR3nt: TGCGCCAGCAGCGCTACCCCTGCCCGCGACACCGGGGAGCTGTTTTTT; CDR3aa: CASSATPARDTGELFF
j_gene: TRBJ2-5; v_gene: TRBV2; abundance: -; d_gene: TRBD2; CDR3nt: TGTGCAACCGGGACTAGCGGGACGTTACAAGAGACCCAGTACTTC; CDR3aa: CATGTSGTLQETQYF
j_gene: TRBJ1-5; v_gene: TRBV5-6; abundance: -; d_gene: -; CDR3nt: TGTGCCAGCAGCTTGGGTGTCAGGAAGGATCAGCCCCAGCATTTT; CDR3aa: CASSLGVRKDQPQHF
j_gene: TRBJ1-1; v_gene: TRBV5-6; abundance: few; d_gene: -; CDR3nt: TGTGCCAGCAGCTTGCAGGGCCGGAGCACTGAAGCTTTCTTT; CDR3aa: CASSLQGRSTEAFF
j_gene: TRBJ1-5; v_gene: TRBV19; abundance: few; d_gene: TRBD1; CDR3nt: TGTGCCAGTAGCCTCGACAGGGGGCTGAGCAATCAGCCCCAGCATTTT; CDR3aa: CASSLDRGLSNQPQHF
j_gene: TRBJ2-7; v_gene: TRBV4-3; abundance: -; d_gene: -; CDR3nt: TGCGCCAGCAGCCAAAAAAGGGACTTTTTATCAAAGTACTTC; CDR3aa: CASSQKRDFLSKYF
j_gene: TRBJ2-6; v_gene: TRBV7-9; abundance: -; d_gene: -; CDR3nt: TGTGCCAGCAGGTCAGGGCTCTCCGGGGCCAACGTCCTGACTTTC; CDR3aa: CASRSGLSGANVLTF
j_gene: TRBJ1-6; v_gene: TRBV19; abundance: -; d_gene: TRBD1; CDR3nt: TGTGCCAGTAGCCTTCGCGACAACAGGGGGAATTCACCCCTCCACTTT; CDR3aa: CASSLRDNRGNSPLHF
j_gene: TRBJ1-1; v_gene: TRBV6-5; abundance: -; d_gene: -; CDR3nt: TGTGCCAGCAGTTACGAGGCCAGCCTGAACACTGAAGCTTTCTTT; CDR3aa: CASSYEASLNTEAFF
j_gene: TRBJ2-7; v_gene: TRBV5-8; abundance: many; d_gene: TRBD1; CDR3nt: TGTGCCAGCAGCTTTAGCCAGGGGGAGTCAATCTACGAGCAGTACTTC; CDR3aa: CASSFSQGESIYEQYF
j_gene: TRBJ1-5; v_gene: TRBV15; abundance: few; d_gene: -; CDR3nt: TGTGCCACCAGCAGAGATTACAGTAGCAATCAGCCCCAGCATTTT; CDR3aa: CATSRDYSSNQPQHF
j_gene: TRBJ1-3; v_gene: TRBV30; abundance: -; d_gene: TRBD1; CDR3nt: TGTGCCTGGAGCAGAGAGACAGGGGTAGGAGGAAACACCATATATTTT; CDR3aa: CAWSRETGVGGNTIYF
j_gene: TRBJ2-5; v_gene: TRBV27; abundance: -; d_gene: TRBD1; CDR3nt: TGTGCCAGCAGTTTCGGACAGGGTTCGGGAGAGACCCAGTACTTC; CDR3aa: CASSFGQGSGETQYF
j_gene: TRBJ1-6; v_gene: TRBV4-1; abundance: -; d_gene: TRBD1; CDR3nt: TGCGCCAGCAGCCAGGGGACAGGGGACTATAATTCACCCCTCCACTTT; CDR3aa: CASSQGTGDYNSPLHF
j_gene: TRBJ1-1; v_gene: TRBV5-4; abundance: -; d_gene: TRBD1; CDR3nt: TGTGCCAGCAGCGCACACAGGGGGCGGAACACTGAAGCTTTCTTT; CDR3aa: CASSAHRGRNTEAFF